The source of this TCR beta chain is a study of blood T cell repertoires in COVID-19. Study context: Samples representing acute and convalescent COVID-19 were sourced from the United States, Italy and Spain.

Original data processing: Estimates of nucleated cell counts were drawn from the amplification of reference gene primers. The data were produced by immunoSEQ multiplex PCR, yet TCRdb's version contains in-frame clones alone and is incomplete. The V and J calls and clone size come from that table; D and trimming were worked out from the DNA. The table has about 210,000 clones, about 78% seen once. The receptor's source is a woman in her seventies with acute or convalescent COVID-19. Source material: peripheral blood.

CDR3 residues: CASSLAGQGSEKLFF. CDR3 bases: TGTGCCAGCAGCTTAGCGGGACAGGGATCCGAAAAACTGTTTTTT. This chain joins TRBV7-2 and TRBJ1-4; TRBD1 agrees at 9 bases. CDR1 and CDR2 (germline): SGHTA, FQGNSA. The CDR3 spans 15 residues. V lost 0 bases, J lost 8 bases, and 4 bases stayed unmatched.